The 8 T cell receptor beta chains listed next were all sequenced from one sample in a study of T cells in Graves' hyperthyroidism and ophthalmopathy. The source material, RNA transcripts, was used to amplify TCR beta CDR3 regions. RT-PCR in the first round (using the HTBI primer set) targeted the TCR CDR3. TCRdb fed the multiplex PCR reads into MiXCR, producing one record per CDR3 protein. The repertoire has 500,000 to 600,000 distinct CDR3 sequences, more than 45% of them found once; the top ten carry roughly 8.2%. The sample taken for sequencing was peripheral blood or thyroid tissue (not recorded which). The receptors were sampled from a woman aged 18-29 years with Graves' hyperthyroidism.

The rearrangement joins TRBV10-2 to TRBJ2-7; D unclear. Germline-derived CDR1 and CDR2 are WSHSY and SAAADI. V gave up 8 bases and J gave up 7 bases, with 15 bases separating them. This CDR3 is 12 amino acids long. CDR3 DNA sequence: TGCGCCAGCGTAGTGCAAAATACGGAGCAGTACTTC. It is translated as CASVVQNTEQYF.

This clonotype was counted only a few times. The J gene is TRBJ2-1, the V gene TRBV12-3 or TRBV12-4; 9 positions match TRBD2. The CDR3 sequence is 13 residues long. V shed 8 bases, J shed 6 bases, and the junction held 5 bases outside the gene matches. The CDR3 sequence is CASAPTSGNEQFF. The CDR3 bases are TGTGCCAGCGCCCCGACTAGCGGCAATGAGCAGTTCTTC.

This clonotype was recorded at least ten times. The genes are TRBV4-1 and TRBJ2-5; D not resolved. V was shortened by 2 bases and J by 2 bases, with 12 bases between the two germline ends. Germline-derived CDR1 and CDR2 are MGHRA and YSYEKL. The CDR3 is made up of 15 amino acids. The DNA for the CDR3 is TGCGCCAGCAGCCAAACCGAGTGGGGACAAGAGACCCAGTACTTC. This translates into CASSQTEWGQETQYF.

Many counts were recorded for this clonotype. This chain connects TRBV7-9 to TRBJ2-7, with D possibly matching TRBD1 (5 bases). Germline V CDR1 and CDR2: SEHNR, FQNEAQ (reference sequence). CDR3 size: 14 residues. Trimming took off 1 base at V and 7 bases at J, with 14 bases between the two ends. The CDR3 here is CASSLVGHLGEQYF. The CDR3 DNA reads TGTGCCAGCAGCTTAGTTGGACATCTGGGGGAGCAGTACTTC.

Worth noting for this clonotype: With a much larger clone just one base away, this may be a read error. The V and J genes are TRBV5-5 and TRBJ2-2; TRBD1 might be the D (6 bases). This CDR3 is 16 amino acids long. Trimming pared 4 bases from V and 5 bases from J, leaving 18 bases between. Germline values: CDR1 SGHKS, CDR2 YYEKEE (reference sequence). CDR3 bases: TGTGCCAGCAGCATCTCGCGCAGGGGTCGGACCGGGGAGCTGTTTTTT. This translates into CASSISRRGRTGELFF.

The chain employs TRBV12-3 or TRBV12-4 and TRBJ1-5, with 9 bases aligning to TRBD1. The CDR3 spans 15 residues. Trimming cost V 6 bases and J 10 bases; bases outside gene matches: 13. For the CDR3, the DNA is TGTGCCAGCAGCTTGGACAGGGGCGGAGGGGGTCCCCAGCATTTT. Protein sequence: CASSLDRGGGGPQHF.

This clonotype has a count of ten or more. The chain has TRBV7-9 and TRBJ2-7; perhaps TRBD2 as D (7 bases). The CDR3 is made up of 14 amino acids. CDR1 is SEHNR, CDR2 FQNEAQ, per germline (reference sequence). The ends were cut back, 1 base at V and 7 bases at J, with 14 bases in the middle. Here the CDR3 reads CASSLVGGLLEQYF. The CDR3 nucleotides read TGTGCCAGCAGCTTAGTGGGGGGGCTTCTTGAGCAGTACTTC.

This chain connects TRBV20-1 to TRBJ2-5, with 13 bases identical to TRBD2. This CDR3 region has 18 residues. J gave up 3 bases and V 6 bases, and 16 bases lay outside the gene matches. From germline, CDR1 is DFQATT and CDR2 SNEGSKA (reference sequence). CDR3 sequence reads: CSAIGLAGVGWEKETQYF. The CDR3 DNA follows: TGCAGTGCCATCGGACTAGCGGGAGTAGGGTGGGAGAAAGAGACCCAGTACTTC.